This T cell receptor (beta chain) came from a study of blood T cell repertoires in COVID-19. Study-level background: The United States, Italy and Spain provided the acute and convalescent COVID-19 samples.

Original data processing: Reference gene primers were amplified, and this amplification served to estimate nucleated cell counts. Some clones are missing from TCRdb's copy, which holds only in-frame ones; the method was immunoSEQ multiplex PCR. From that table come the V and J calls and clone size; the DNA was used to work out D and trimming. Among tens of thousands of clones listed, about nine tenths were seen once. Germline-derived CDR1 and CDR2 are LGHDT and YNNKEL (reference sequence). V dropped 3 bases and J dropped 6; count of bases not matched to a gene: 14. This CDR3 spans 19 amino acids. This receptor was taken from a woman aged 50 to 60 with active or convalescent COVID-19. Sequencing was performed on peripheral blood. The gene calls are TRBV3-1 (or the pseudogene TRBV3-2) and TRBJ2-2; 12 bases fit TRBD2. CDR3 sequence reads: CASSQLTPSSGGAAGELFF. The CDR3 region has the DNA TGTGCCAGCAGCCAGCTCACCCCCTCTAGCGGGGGGGCGGCCGGGGAGCTGTTTTTT.